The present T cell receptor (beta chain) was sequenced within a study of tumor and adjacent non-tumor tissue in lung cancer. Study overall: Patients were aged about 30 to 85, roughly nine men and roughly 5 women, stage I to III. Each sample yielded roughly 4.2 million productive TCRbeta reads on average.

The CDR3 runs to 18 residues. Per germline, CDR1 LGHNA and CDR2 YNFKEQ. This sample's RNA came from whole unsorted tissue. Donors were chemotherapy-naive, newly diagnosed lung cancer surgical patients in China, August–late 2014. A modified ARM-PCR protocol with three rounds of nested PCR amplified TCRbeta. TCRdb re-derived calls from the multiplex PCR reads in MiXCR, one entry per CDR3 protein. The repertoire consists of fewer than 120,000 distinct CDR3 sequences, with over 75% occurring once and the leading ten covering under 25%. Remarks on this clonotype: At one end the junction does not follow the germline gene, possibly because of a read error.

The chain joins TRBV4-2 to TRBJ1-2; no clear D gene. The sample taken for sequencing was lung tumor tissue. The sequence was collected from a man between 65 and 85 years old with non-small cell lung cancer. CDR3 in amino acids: CASGQEPGLGPFNYGYTF. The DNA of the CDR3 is TGTGCCAGCGGCCAAGAACCAGGACTAGGACCGTTTAACTATGGCTACACCTTC.